This T cell receptor (beta chain) was sequenced during a study of T cells after yellow fever vaccination. CDR1 is DFQATT and CDR2 is SNEGSKA in the germline V gene (reference sequence). V was shortened by 3 bases and J by 5 bases, with 17 bases between the two germline ends. This CDR3 has 15 amino acids. TCRdb processed the 5' RACE reads anew with MiXCR; each CDR3 protein has one entry. Of 620,000 or so distinct CDR3 sequences in the sample, 9% to 15% were seen once. This clonotype appeared a few times. Specimen: PBMCs, collected on the day of the yellow fever booster vaccination. This rearrangement joins TRBV20-1 to TRBJ2-1; D gene uncertain. The receptor was derived from a man between 25 and 39 years old who received the YFV17D yellow fever vaccine. The CDR3 region has the DNA TGCAGTGCTAGTCGGGTACTGGCGAGGAACAATGAGCAGTTCTTC. It translates to CSASRVLARNNEQFF.